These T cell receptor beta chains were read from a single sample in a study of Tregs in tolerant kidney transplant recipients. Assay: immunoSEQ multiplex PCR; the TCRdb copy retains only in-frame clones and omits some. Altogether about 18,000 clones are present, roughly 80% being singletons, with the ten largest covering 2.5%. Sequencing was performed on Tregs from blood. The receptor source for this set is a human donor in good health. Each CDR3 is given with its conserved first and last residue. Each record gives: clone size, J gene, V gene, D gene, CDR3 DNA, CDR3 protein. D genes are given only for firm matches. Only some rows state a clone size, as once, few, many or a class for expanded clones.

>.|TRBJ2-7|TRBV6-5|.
TGTGCCAGCAGTTATGGGACCGTGTTGTACTTC
CASSYGTVLYF
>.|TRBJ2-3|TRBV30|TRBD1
TGTGCCTGGAGTGTCCTTACAGGGGTGGTAGCAGATACGCAGTATTTT
CAWSVLTGVVADTQYF
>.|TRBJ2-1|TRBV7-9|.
TGTGCCAGCAGCTTAGCCACCTACAATGAGCAGTTCTTC
CASSLATYNEQFF
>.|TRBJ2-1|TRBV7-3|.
TGTGCCAGCAGCTCCCAGGGGGGGTCCTACAATGAGCAGTTCTTC
CASSSQGGSYNEQFF
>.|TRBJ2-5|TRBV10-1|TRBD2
TGCGCCAGCAGTGGGAAGCGGGGGCTCGGGGAGACCCAGTACTTC
CASSGKRGLGETQYF
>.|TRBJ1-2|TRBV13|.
TGTGCCAGCACCCTGGCTGAGGGGGGCGGCTACACCTTC
CASTLAEGGGYTF
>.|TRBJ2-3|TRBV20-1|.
TGCAGTGCGGAGCAGGATACGCAGTATTTT
CSAEQDTQYF
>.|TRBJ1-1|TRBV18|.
TGTGCCAGCTCACCATGGCAGCAGAACACTGAAGCTTTCTTT
CASSPWQQNTEAFF
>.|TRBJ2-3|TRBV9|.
TGTGCCAGCAGCGCGATAGGGGGTAGCACAGATACGCAGTATTTT
CASSAIGGSTDTQYF
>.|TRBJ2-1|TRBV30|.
TGTGCCTGGAACTCGGGGGCCGACAATGAGCAGTTCTTC
CAWNSGADNEQFF
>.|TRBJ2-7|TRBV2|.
TGTGCCAGCGTCTCCATGGGGCAGTCACCCTACGAGCAGTACTTC
CASVSMGQSPYEQYF
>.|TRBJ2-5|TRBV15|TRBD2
TGTGCGACCGGGGGACTAGCGGGAGGGCCTGTTAAAGAGACCCAGTACTTC
CATGGLAGGPVKETQYF
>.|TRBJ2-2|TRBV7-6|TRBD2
TGTGCCAGCAGCTCCAGCGGGAGGGCCGGGGCCGGGGAGCTGTTTTTT
CASSSSGRAGAGELFF
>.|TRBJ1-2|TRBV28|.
TGTGCCAGCAAGCAGAGGGGTGACTATGGCTACACCTTC
CASKQRGDYGYTF
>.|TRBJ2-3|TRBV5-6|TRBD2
TGTGCCAGCAGCTACGGACTAGCCGGGGCAAATACGCAGTATTTT
CASSYGLAGANTQYF
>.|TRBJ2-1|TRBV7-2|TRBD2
TGTGCCAGCAGCTCGACGGGACTAGCTCTGACGGAGCAGTTCTTC
CASSSTGLALTEQFF
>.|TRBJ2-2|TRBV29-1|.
TGCAGCGGGGGGTCGCCCCAGGCCGGGGAGCTGTTTTTT
CSGGSPQAGELFF
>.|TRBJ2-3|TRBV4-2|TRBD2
TGTGCCAGCAGCCAAAGGCCCTTACTAGCGGGGTTCCCCCGGACGCAGTATTTT
CASSQRPLLAGFPRTQYF
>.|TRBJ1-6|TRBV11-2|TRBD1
TGTGCCAGCACCCAGAACAGGGGGAATTCACCCCTCCACTTT
CASTQNRGNSPLHF
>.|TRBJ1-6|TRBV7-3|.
TGTGCCAGCAGCCCGGGTCTTAATTCACCCCTCCACTTT
CASSPGLNSPLHF
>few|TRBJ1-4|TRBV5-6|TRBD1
TGTGCCAGCAGCTACTACGCGGGACAGCTTAATGAAAAACTGTTTTTT
CASSYYAGQLNEKLFF
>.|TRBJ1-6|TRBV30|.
TGTGCCTGGAATATCGGGAATTCACCTAATTCACCCCTCCACTTT
CAWNIGNSPNSPLHF
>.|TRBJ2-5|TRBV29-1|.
TGCAGCGCGAACAATTTCGAGACCCAGTACTTC
CSANNFETQYF
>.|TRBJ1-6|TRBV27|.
TGTGCCAGCAGTTTAATAGGGGCGAGGGATTCACCCCTCCACTTT
CASSLIGARDSPLHF
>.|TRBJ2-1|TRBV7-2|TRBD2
TGTGCCAGCAGCTCCGGGACTACTAGGGGCTCCTACAATGAGCAGTTCTTC
CASSSGTTRGSYNEQFF
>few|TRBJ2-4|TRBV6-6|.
TGTGCCGGAAGGTCCGGGGCCAAAAACATTCAGTACTTC
CAGRSGAKNIQYF
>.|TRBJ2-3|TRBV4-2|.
TGTGCCAGCAGCCAAGCGGAAGGCACAGATACGCAGTATTTT
CASSQAEGTDTQYF
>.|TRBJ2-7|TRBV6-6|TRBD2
TGTGCCAGCAGCCTGAACCCTAGCGGCTCCTACGAGCAGTACTTC
CASSLNPSGSYEQYF
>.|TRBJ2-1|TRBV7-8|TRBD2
TGTGCCAGCAGCTCACTAGCGGGAATTTACAATGAGCAGTTCTTC
CASSSLAGIYNEQFF
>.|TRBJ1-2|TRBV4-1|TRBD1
TGCGCCAGCAGCCAAGAAGGGGGCGTTTTGGGCTACACCTTC
CASSQEGGVLGYTF
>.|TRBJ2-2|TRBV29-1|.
TGCAGCGTTGCCCCGAACACCGGGGAGCTGTTTTTT
CSVAPNTGELFF
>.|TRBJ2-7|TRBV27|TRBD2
TGTGCCAGCAGTTTTGGTCCAGCGGGACCCTACGAGCAGTACTTC
CASSFGPAGPYEQYF
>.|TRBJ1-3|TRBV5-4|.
TGTGCCAGCAGCTTTGGGGCACCAGGAAACACCATATATTTT
CASSFGAPGNTIYF
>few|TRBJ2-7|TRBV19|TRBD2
TGTGCCAGTAGTATAGGGACTAGCGCCTACGAGCAGTACTTC
CASSIGTSAYEQYF
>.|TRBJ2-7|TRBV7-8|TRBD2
TGTGCCAGCAGCTTCTTAGCGGGGGACCGATACGAGCAGTACTTC
CASSFLAGDRYEQYF